A selection of T cell receptor beta chains follows, all from one sample in a study of T cells in Graves' hyperthyroidism and ophthalmopathy. TCRdb redid the calling of the multiplex PCR reads with MiXCR, one entry per CDR3 protein. The sample shows 730,000 or so distinct CDR3 sequences, roughly a sixth of them seen only once. Input material: blood. The receptors here all came from a woman aged 45-65 years with Graves' hyperthyroidism that later progressed to Graves' ophthalmopathy. CDR3s include the opening cysteine and the closing phenylalanine or tryptophan. The order of the fields is clone size, J gene, V gene, D gene, CDR3 length, CDR3 DNA, CDR3 protein. A D gene is named only where the DNA matches it firmly. Clone size is given for some rows only: seen once, a few or many times, or a class if the clone is expanded.

abundance: .; j_gene: TRBJ2-7; v_gene: TRBV6-2/TRBV6-3; d_gene: .; len: 13; CDR3nt: TGTGCCAGCAGTTCGGGACAAACCTACGAGCAGTACTTC; CDR3aa: CASSSGQTYEQYF
abundance: few; j_gene: TRBJ1-6; v_gene: TRBV3-1; d_gene: .; len: 16; CDR3nt: TGTGCCAGCAGCGCCAGGTTAAGCTCCTATAATTCACCCCTCCACTTT; CDR3aa: CASSARLSSYNSPLHF
abundance: many; j_gene: TRBJ2-1; v_gene: TRBV5-1; d_gene: TRBD1; len: 17; CDR3nt: TGCGCCAGCAGCTTGACCTCCCGGGACAGGGGCTACAATGAGCAGTTCTTC; CDR3aa: CASSLTSRDRGYNEQFF
abundance: .; j_gene: TRBJ1-2; v_gene: TRBV27; d_gene: .; len: 13; CDR3nt: TGTGCCAGCAGTTTATCCGGGATCAATGGCTACACCTTC; CDR3aa: CASSLSGINGYTF
abundance: few; j_gene: TRBJ2-2; v_gene: TRBV4-1; d_gene: .; len: 15; CDR3nt: TGCGCCAGCAGCCTCGGGGGTGGTGTACCCGGGGAGCTGTTTTTT; CDR3aa: CASSLGGGVPGELFF
abundance: few; j_gene: TRBJ2-2; v_gene: TRBV24-1; d_gene: .; len: 15; CDR3nt: TGTGCCACCAGTGACCCGGGTCCCTTGGGCGGGGAGCTGTTTTTT; CDR3aa: CATSDPGPLGGELFF
abundance: .; j_gene: TRBJ2-5; v_gene: TRBV6-1; d_gene: TRBD2; len: 15; CDR3nt: TGTGCCAGCAGCTCCGGGCGGGGGGACCAAGAGACCCAGTACTTC; CDR3aa: CASSSGRGDQETQYF
abundance: once; j_gene: TRBJ2-1; v_gene: TRBV7-2; d_gene: .; len: 13; CDR3nt: TGTGCCAGCAGATTATTCGTTGGGGACGAGCAGTTCTTC; CDR3aa: CASRLFVGDEQFF
abundance: .; j_gene: TRBJ2-7; v_gene: TRBV10-3; d_gene: .; len: 12; CDR3nt: TGTGCCATCAGTGAGGCAACCTACGAGCAGTACTTC; CDR3aa: CAISEATYEQYF
abundance: .; j_gene: TRBJ2-3; v_gene: TRBV14; d_gene: TRBD2; len: 15; CDR3nt: TGTGCCAGCAGCCAAGCTCTGCGGGGGAAAGATACGCAGTATTTT; CDR3aa: CASSQALRGKDTQYF
abundance: few; j_gene: TRBJ1-5; v_gene: TRBV6-1; d_gene: .; len: 14; CDR3nt: TGTGCCAGCAGAAGACAGAATAGCAATCAGCCCCAGCATTTT; CDR3aa: CASRRQNSNQPQHF
abundance: many; j_gene: TRBJ1-4; v_gene: TRBV11-2; d_gene: .; len: 12; CDR3nt: TGTGCCAGCAGCCTTGGCGGTGAAAAACTGTTTTTT; CDR3aa: CASSLGGEKLFF
abundance: many; j_gene: TRBJ1-3; v_gene: TRBV7-6; d_gene: .; len: 16; CDR3nt: TGTGCCAGCAGCCCAAGGCGGCTCAGCTCTGGAAACACCATATATTTT; CDR3aa: CASSPRRLSSGNTIYF
abundance: many; j_gene: TRBJ1-1; v_gene: TRBV20-1; d_gene: TRBD1; len: 12; CDR3nt: TGCAGTGCTCGCAGGGGGGGTGGTGAAGCTTTCTTT; CDR3aa: CSARRGGGEAFF
abundance: .; j_gene: TRBJ2-3; v_gene: TRBV7-9; d_gene: .; len: 13; CDR3nt: TGTGCCAGCAGCTTTTCGGTGGGCCGTACGCAGTATTTT; CDR3aa: CASSFSVGRTQYF
abundance: many; j_gene: TRBJ2-7; v_gene: TRBV7-9; d_gene: TRBD1; len: 16; CDR3nt: TGTGCCAGCAGCTTATTATTGGGACAGCACTCCTACGAGCAGTACTTC; CDR3aa: CASSLLLGQHSYEQYF
abundance: .; j_gene: TRBJ2-7; v_gene: TRBV6-1; d_gene: .; len: 16; CDR3nt: TGTGCCAGCAGCCGTACCTTTACGGCAGGGGGGTACGAGCAGTACTTC; CDR3aa: CASSRTFTAGGYEQYF
abundance: .; j_gene: TRBJ2-2; v_gene: TRBV2; d_gene: TRBD2; len: 13; CDR3nt: TGTGCCAGCAGTGCGGGGGGTAGACGGGGAGCTTTTTTT; CDR3aa: CASSAGGRRGAFF
abundance: .; j_gene: TRBJ1-5; v_gene: TRBV19; d_gene: TRBD1; len: 13; CDR3nt: TGTGCCAGTGAACAGGGGAGGAATCAGCCCCAGCATTTT; CDR3aa: CASEQGRNQPQHF
abundance: few; j_gene: TRBJ2-7; v_gene: TRBV3-1; d_gene: TRBD1; len: 18; CDR3nt: TGTGCCAGCAGCCAAGAAGCGTATTGGGGACAGGGGTTGTACGAGCAGTACTTC; CDR3aa: CASSQEAYWGQGLYEQYF
abundance: .; j_gene: TRBJ1-5; v_gene: TRBV7-2; d_gene: .; len: 14; CDR3nt: TGTGCCAGCAGCCGATCTGGGGAAAATCAGCCCCAGCATTTT; CDR3aa: CASSRSGENQPQHF
abundance: few; j_gene: TRBJ1-6; v_gene: TRBV7-8; d_gene: .; len: 14; CDR3nt: TGTGCCAGCAGCTTAGACTCAATTAATTCACCCCTCCACTTT; CDR3aa: CASSLDSINSPLHF
abundance: few; j_gene: TRBJ2-2; v_gene: TRBV19; d_gene: .; len: 14; CDR3nt: TGTGCCAGTAGTCCGAGACCCCTGGGCGGGGAGCTGTTTTTT; CDR3aa: CASSPRPLGGELFF
abundance: .; j_gene: TRBJ2-2; v_gene: TRBV27; d_gene: .; len: 13; CDR3nt: TGTGCCAGCAGTTCTTTTGGTGACGGGGAGCTGTTTTTT; CDR3aa: CASSSFGDGELFF
abundance: few; j_gene: TRBJ2-3; v_gene: TRBV4-2; d_gene: .; len: 17; CDR3nt: TGTGCCAGCAGCCAAGTAGGCGGCAGCTCTAGCACAGATACGCAGTATTTT; CDR3aa: CASSQVGGSSSTDTQYF
abundance: few; j_gene: TRBJ2-2; v_gene: TRBV12-3/TRBV12-4; d_gene: TRBD2; len: 14; CDR3nt: TGTGCCAGCGATCCGGGGGGGACAACCGGGGAGCTGTTTTTT; CDR3aa: CASDPGGTTGELFF
abundance: many; j_gene: TRBJ2-1; v_gene: TRBV3-1; d_gene: .; len: 16; CDR3nt: TGTGCCAGCAGCCTTCAGTTAGCCCCCATCCGCAATGAGCAGTTCTTC; CDR3aa: CASSLQLAPIRNEQFF
abundance: many; j_gene: TRBJ2-1; v_gene: TRBV20-1; d_gene: .; len: 15; CDR3nt: TGCAGTGCTCCGTCGGGGGTCCTCACGCACAATGAGCAGTTCTTC; CDR3aa: CSAPSGVLTHNEQFF
abundance: .; j_gene: TRBJ1-1; v_gene: TRBV7-8; d_gene: TRBD1; len: 15; CDR3nt: TGTGCCAGCAGCCTCGGGACAGGGGGCGAAGGTAAAGCTTTCTTT; CDR3aa: CASSLGTGGEGKAFF
abundance: few; j_gene: TRBJ2-1; v_gene: TRBV12-3/TRBV12-4; d_gene: TRBD2; len: 16; CDR3nt: TGTGCCAGCAGTCAGCTCACGGGTAGCGGGGGCAATGAGCAGTTCTTC; CDR3aa: CASSQLTGSGGNEQFF
abundance: many; j_gene: TRBJ1-1; v_gene: TRBV20-1; d_gene: .; len: 18; CDR3nt: TGCAGTGCTAAGGACTACGGGGGAGGTCCCTTGACGAACACTGAAGCTTTCTTT; CDR3aa: CSAKDYGGGPLTNTEAFF
abundance: .; j_gene: TRBJ2-7; v_gene: TRBV7-3; d_gene: .; len: 15; CDR3nt: TGTGCCAGCAGCGCCTCCGGGACACACTCCTACGAGCAGTACTTC; CDR3aa: CASSASGTHSYEQYF
abundance: .; j_gene: TRBJ1-2; v_gene: TRBV5-1; d_gene: .; len: 13; CDR3nt: TGCGCCAGCAGCTTGGAAGGGGATCAGGGCTACACCTTC; CDR3aa: CASSLEGDQGYTF
abundance: many; j_gene: TRBJ1-5; v_gene: TRBV11-1; d_gene: .; len: 13; CDR3nt: TGTGCCAGCAGCCGAAACAGGGACCAGCCCCAGCATTTT; CDR3aa: CASSRNRDQPQHF
abundance: many; j_gene: TRBJ2-6; v_gene: TRBV19; d_gene: .; len: 13; CDR3nt: TGTGCCAGCAGTATCTCTGGGGCCAACGTCCTGACTTTC; CDR3aa: CASSISGANVLTF
abundance: many; j_gene: TRBJ2-3; v_gene: TRBV20-1; d_gene: .; len: 15; CDR3nt: TGCAGTGCCAAGAAGGGGGGGGGCTACACAGATACGCAGTATTTT; CDR3aa: CSAKKGGGYTDTQYF
abundance: .; j_gene: TRBJ1-1; v_gene: TRBV12-3/TRBV12-4; d_gene: TRBD1; len: 16; CDR3nt: TGTGCCAGCAGTCCGCAGGGGGCGATCATGAACACTGAAGCTTTCTTT; CDR3aa: CASSPQGAIMNTEAFF
abundance: .; j_gene: TRBJ1-2; v_gene: TRBV11-3; d_gene: .; len: 16; CDR3nt: TGTGCCAGCAGTCTCGGAGCCGGGACACCCGGAGATGGCTACACCTTC; CDR3aa: CASSLGAGTPGDGYTF
abundance: many; j_gene: TRBJ2-5; v_gene: TRBV5-1; d_gene: .; len: 11; CDR3nt: TGCGCCAGCAGCTCCTTGGGGTGGTGGTACTTC; CDR3aa: CASSSLGWWYF
abundance: few; j_gene: TRBJ2-5; v_gene: TRBV24-1; d_gene: TRBD1; len: 15; CDR3nt: TGTGCCACCAGTACCGGGACAGGGATTTCCGAGACCCAGTACTTC; CDR3aa: CATSTGTGISETQYF